This T cell receptor (beta chain) was sequenced in a study of OX40 agonist ivuxolimab in advanced cancers. From germline, CDR1 is SGHDT and CDR2 YYEEEE. The CDR3 has 15 amino acids. The trim removed 0 bases at V and 5 bases at J, leaving 4 bases unmatched. Here immunoSEQ multiplex PCR was the method, and the copy in TCRdb shows in-frame clones only, minus some. The sample consists of roughly 41,000 clones, approximately 83% of them appearing once. Regarding the study as a whole: Among patients with partial responses at 0.1-3.0 mg/kg, clonal expansion was among the lowest.

As concerns this clone: What it binds is not known.

The chain links TRBV5-6 to TRBJ2-5, with 10 bases lining up with TRBD1. The origin of this receptor is an adult with an advanced solid tumor such as melanoma, head and neck, liver or kidney cancer. The source was CD4+ or CD8+ T cells sorted from blood, collected in a trial of the OX40 agonist ivuxolimab. DNA for the CDR3: TGTGCCAGCAGCTTGGTGGGACAGGGGACGGAGACCCAGTACTTC. Encoded protein: CASSLVGQGTETQYF.